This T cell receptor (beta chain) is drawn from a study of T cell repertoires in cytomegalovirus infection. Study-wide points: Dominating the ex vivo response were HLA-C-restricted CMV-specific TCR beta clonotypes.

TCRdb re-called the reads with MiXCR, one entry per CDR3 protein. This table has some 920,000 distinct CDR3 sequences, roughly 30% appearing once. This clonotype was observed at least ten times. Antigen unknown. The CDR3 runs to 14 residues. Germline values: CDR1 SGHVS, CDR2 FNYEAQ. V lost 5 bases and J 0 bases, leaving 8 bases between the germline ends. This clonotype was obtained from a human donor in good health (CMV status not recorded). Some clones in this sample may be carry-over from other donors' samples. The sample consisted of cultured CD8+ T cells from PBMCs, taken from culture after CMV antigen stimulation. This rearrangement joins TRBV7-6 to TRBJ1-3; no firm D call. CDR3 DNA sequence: TGTGCCAGCAGCGTTGACGGCTCTGGAAACACCATATATTTT. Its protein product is CASSVDGSGNTIYF.